The clone carrying this TCR beta chain was recorded many times. Trimming cost V 2 bases and J 3 bases, with 14 bases left between them. Germline V gene lookup returns CDR1 MNHEY and CDR2 SMNVEV (reference sequence). This CDR3 has 15 residues. MiXCR, applied by TCRdb to the RT-PCR reads, yields one record per CDR3 protein. The sample shows hundreds of thousands of distinct CDR3 sequences, around 8% of them seen only once. The data originate from a study of response to subunit inactivated influenza vaccine. Here the sequenced sample was PBMCs from blood, taken around 25 months after vaccination. The rearrangement uses TRBV27 and TRBJ2-7; D not resolved. The source of this sequence is a man aged 50-75 years who received an inactivated influenza vaccine. CDR3 nucleotide sequence: TGTGCCAGCAGTTTAAATAGACCCCCAGGCTACGAGCAGTACTTC. This codes for CASSLNRPPGYEQYF.